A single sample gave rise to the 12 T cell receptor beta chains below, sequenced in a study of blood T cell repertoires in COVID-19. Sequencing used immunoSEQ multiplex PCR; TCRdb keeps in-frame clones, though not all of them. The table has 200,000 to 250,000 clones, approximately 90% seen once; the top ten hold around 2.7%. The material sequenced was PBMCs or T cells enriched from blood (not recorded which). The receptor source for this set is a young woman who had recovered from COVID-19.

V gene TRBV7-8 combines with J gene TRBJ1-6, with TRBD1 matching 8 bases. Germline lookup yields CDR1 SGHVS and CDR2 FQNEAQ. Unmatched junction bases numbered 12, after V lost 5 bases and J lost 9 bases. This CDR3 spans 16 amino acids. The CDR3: CASSHTDRATGSPLHF. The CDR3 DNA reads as TGTGCCAGCAGCCATACGGACAGGGCCACGGGTTCACCCCTCCACTTT.

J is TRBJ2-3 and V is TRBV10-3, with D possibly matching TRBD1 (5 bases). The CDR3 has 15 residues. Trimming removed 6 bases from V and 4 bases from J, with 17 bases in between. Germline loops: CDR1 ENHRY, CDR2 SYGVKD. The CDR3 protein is CAISAMGRIADTQYF. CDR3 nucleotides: TGTGCCATCAGCGCTATGGGGCGAATAGCAGATACGCAGTATTTT.

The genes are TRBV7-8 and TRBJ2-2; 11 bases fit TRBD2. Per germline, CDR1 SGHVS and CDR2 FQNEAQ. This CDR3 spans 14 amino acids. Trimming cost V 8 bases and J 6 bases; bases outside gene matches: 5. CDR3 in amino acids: CASRPGLAAGELFF. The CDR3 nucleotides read TGTGCCAGCCGGCCGGGACTAGCGGCCGGGGAGCTGTTTTTT.

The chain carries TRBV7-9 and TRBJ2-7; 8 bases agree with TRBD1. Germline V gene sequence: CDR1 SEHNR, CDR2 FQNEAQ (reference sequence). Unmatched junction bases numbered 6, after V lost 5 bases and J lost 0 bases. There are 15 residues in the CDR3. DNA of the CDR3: TGTGCCAGCAGCGGAACCGGGACAGGCTCCTACGAGCAGTACTTC. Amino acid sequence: CASSGTGTGSYEQYF. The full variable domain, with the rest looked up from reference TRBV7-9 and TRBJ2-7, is DTGVSQNPRHKITKRGQNVTFRCDPISEHNRLYWYRQTLGQGPEFLTYFQNEAQLEKSRLLSDRFSAERPKGSFSTLEIQRTEQGDSAMYLCASSGTGTGSYEQYFGPGTRLTVT.

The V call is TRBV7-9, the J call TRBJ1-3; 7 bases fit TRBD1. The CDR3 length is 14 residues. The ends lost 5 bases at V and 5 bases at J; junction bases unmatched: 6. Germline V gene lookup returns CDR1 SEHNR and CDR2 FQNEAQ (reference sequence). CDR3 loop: CASSPNRGRNTIYF. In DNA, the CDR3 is TGTGCCAGCAGCCCCAACAGGGGTAGAAACACCATATATTTT.

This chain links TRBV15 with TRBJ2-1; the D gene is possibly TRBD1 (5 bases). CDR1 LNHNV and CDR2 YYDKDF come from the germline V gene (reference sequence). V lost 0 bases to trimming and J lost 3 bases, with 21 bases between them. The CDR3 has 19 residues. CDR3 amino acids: CATSRESRAMWIRYNEQFF. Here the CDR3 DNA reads TGTGCCACCAGCAGAGAGTCCAGGGCAATGTGGATACGCTACAATGAGCAGTTCTTC.

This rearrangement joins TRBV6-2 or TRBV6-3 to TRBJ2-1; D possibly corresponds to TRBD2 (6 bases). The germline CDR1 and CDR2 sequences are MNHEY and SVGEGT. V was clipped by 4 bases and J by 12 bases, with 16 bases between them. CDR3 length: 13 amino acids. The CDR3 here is CASSSPPGARQFF. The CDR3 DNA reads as TGTGCCAGCAGTTCTCCCCCGGGAGCGAGGCAGTTCTTC.

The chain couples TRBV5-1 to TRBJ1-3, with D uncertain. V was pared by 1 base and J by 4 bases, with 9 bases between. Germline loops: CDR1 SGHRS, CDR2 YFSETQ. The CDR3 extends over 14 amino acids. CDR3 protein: CASSLSGSGNTIYF. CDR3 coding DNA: TGCGCCAGCAGCTTGTCCGGGTCCGGAAACACCATATATTTT.

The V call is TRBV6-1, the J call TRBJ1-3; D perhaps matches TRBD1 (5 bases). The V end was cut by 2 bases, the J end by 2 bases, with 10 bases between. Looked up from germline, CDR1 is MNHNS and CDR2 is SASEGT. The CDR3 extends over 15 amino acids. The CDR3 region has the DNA TGTGCCAGCAGTGAAATGTGGGGGGCTGGAAACACCATATATTTT. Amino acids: CASSEMWGAGNTIYF.

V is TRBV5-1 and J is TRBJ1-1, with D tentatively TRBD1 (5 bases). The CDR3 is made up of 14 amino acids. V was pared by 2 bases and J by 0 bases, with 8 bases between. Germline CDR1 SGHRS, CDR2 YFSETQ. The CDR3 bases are TGCGCCAGCAGCTTACAGGACATGAACACTGAAGCTTTCTTT. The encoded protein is CASSLQDMNTEAFF.

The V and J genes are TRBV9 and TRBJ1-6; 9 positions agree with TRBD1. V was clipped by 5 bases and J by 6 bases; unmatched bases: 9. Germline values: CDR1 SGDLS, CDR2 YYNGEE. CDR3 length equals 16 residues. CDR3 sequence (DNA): TGTGCCAGCAGTTCCAGACAGGGGGGTTTTAATTCACCCCTCCACTTT. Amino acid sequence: CASSSRQGGFNSPLHF.

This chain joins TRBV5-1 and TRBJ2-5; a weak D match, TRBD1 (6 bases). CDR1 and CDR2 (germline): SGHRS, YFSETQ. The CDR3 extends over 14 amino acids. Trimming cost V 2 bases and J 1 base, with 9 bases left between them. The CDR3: CASSLRGGQETQYF. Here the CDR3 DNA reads TGCGCCAGCAGCTTACGAGGGGGCCAAGAGACCCAGTACTTC.